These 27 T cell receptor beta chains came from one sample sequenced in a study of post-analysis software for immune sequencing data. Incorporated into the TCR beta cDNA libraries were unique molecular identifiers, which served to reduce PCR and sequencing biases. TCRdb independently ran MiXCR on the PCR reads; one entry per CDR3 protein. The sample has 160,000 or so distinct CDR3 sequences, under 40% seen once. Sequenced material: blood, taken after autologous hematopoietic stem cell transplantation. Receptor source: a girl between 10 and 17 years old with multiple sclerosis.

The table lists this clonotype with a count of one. CDR3 in amino acids: CASTQSQSYNEQFF. DNA of the CDR3: TGTGCCAGCACCCAAAGCCAGTCCTACAATGAGCAGTTCTTC. The rearrangement links TRBV7-6 to TRBJ2-1; no definite D call. The length of the CDR3 is 14 residues. V lost 7 bases, J lost 1 base, and 11 bases lay in between. CDR1 is SGHVS and CDR2 is FNYEAQ in the germline V gene.

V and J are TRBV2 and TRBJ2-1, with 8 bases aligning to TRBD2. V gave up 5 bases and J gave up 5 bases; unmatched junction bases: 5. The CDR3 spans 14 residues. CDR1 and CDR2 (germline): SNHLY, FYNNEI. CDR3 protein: CASSKGLGHNEQFF. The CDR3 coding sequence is TGTGCCAGCAGTAAGGGACTAGGGCACAATGAGCAGTTCTTC. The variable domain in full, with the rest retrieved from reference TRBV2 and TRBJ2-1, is EPEVTQTPSHQVTQMGQEVILRCVPISNHLYFYWYRQILGQKVEFLVSFYNNEISEKSEIFDDQFSVERPDGSNFTLKIRSTKLEDSAMYFCASSKGLGHNEQFFGPGTRLTVL.

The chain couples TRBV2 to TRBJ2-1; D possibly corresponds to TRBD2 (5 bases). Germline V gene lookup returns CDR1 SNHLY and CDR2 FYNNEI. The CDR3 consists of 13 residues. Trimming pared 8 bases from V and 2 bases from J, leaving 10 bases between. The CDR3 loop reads CASSGLTYNEQFF. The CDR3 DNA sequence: TGTGCCAGCTCGGGGTTAACCTACAATGAGCAGTTCTTC.

For the CDR3, the DNA is TGTGCCAGCAGCCAACCCCCTCCCCTAGGGGATACGCAGTATTTT. Residues: CASSQPPPLGDTQYF. This chain joins TRBV7-2 and TRBJ2-3; D remains unclear. The germline V and J ends were trimmed by 5 bases and 6 bases, with 18 bases remaining between them. Germline V gives CDR1 SGHTA, CDR2 FQGNSA. This CDR3 comprises 15 residues.

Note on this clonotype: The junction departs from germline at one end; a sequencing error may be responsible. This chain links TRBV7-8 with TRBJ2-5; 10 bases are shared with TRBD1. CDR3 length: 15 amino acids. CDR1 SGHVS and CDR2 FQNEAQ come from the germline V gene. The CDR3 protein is CAGSLAGTGEETQYF. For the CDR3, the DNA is TGTGCCGGCAGCTTAGCCGGGACAGGGGAAGAGACCCAGTACTTC. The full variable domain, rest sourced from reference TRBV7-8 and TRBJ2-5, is GAGVSQSPRYKVAKRGQDVALRCDPISGHVSLFWYQQALGQGPEFLTYFQNEAQLDKSGLPSDRFFAERPEGSVSTLKIQRTQQEDSAVYLCAGSLAGTGEETQYFGPGTRLLVL.

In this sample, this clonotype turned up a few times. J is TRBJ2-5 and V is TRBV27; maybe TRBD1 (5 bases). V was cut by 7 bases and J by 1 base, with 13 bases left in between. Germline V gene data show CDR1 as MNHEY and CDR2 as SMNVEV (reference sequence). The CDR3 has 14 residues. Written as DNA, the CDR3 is TGTGCCAGCAAGATCGCAGGGCTCCAAGAGACCCAGTACTTC. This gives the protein CASKIAGLQETQYF.

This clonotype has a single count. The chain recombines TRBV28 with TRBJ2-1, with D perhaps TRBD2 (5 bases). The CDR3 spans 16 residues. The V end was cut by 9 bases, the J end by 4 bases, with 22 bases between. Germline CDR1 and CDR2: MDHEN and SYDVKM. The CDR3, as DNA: TGTGCCAGTAGTGCCCTCCTAGCAGGCTATTACAATGAGCAGTTCTTC. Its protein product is CASSALLAGYYNEQFF. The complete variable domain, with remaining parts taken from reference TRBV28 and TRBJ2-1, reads DVKVTQSSRYLVKRTGEKVFLECVQDMDHENMFWYRQDPGLGLRLIYFSYDVKMKEKGDIPEGYSVSREKKERFSLILESASTNQTSMYLCASSALLAGYYNEQFFGPGTRLTVL.

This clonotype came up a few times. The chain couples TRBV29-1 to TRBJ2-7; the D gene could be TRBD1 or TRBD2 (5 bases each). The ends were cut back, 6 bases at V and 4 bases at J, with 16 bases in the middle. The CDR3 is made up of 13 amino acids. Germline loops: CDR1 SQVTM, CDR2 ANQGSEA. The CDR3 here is CSVSGTLLYEQYF. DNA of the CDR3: TGCAGCGTCTCCGGGACGCTTTTGTACGAGCAGTACTTC.

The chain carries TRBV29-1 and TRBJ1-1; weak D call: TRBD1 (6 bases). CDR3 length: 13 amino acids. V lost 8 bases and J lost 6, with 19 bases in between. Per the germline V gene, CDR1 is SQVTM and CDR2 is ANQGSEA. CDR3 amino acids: CSPRPFTGSEAFF. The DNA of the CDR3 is TGCAGCCCCAGACCATTTACAGGGTCTGAAGCTTTCTTT.

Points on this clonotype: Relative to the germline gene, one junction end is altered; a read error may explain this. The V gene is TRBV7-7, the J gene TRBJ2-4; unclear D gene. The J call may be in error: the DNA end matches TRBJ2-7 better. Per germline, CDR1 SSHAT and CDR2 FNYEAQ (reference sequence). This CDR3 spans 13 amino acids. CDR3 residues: CASSLVRSAEQYF. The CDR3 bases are TGTGCTAGCAGCTTAGTACGGTCGGCCGAGCAGTACTTC.

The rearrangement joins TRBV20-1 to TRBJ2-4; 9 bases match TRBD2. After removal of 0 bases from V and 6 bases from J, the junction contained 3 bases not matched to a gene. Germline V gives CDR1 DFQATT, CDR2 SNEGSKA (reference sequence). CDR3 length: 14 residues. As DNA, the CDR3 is TGCAGTGCTAGAGATGGCGGGAGGGGAAACATTCAGTACTTC. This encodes CSARDGGRGNIQYF.

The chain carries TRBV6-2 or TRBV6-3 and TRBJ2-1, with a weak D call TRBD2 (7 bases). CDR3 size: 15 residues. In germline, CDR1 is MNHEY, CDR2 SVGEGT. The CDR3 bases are TGTGCTCTCGGAGGGGGGGCGTTCATTTCCAATGAGCAGTTCTTC. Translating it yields CALGGGAFISNEQFF.

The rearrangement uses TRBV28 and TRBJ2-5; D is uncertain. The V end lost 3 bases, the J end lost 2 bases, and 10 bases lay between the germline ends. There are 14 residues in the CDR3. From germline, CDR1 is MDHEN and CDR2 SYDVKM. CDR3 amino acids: CASSFPPWQETQYF. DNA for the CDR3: TGTGCCAGCAGTTTCCCTCCCTGGCAAGAGACCCAGTACTTC.

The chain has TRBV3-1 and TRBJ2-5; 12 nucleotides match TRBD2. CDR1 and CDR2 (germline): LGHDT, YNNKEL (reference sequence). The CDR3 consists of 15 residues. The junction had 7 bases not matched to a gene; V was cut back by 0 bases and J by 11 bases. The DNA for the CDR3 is TGTGCCAGCAGCCAAGACCCCCTAGCGGGAGGGGGGCAGTACTTC. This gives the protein CASSQDPLAGGGQYF.

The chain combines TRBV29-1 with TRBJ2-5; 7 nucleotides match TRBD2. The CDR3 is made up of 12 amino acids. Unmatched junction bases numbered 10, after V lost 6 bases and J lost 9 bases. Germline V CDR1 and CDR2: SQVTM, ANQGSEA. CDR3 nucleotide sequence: TGCAGCGTCTCGGGGGGAAGGACGGCCCAGTACTTC. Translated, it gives CSVSGGRTAQYF.

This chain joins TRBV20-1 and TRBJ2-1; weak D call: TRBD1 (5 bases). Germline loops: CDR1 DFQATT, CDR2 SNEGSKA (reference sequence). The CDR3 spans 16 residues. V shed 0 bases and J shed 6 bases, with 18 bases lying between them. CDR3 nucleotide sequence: TGCAGTGCTAGAGATTTCGTGGGAAGGGGAAGCAATGAGCAGTTCTTC. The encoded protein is CSARDFVGRGSNEQFF.

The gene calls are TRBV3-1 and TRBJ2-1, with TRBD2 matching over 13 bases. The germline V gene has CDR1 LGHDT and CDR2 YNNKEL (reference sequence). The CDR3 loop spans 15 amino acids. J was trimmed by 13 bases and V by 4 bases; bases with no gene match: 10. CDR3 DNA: TGTGCCAGCAGCCTCACCGGGACTAGCGGGGAGGAACAGTTCTTC. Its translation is CASSLTGTSGEEQFF.

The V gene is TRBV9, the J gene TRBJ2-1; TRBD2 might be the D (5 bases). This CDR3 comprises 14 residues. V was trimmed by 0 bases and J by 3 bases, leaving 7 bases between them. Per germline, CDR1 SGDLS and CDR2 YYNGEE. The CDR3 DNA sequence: TGTGCCAGCAGCGTAGTAGAGGGCTACAATGAGCAGTTCTTC. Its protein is CASSVVEGYNEQFF.

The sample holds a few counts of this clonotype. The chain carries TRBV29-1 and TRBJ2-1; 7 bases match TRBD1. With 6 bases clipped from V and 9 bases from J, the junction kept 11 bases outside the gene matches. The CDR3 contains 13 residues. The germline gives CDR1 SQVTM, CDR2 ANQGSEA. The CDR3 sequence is CSVAGTGDGEQFF. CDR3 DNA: TGCAGCGTGGCCGGTACAGGGGACGGTGAGCAGTTCTTC.

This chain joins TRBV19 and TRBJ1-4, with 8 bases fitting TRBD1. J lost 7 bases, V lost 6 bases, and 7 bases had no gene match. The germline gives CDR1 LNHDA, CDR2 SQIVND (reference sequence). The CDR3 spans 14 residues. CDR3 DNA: TGTGCCAGTAGCCTACAGGGGGGAACTGAAAAACTGTTTTTT. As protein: CASSLQGGTEKLFF.

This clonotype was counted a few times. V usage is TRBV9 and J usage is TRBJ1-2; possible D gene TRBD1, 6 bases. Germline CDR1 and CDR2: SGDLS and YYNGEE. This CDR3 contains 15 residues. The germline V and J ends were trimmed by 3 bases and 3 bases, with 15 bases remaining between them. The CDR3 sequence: CASSGPGENYYGYTF. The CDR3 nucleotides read TGTGCCAGCAGCGGCCCAGGGGAGAATTACTATGGCTACACCTTC. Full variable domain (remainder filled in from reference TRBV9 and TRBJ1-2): DSGVTQTPKHLITATGQRVTLRCSPRSGDLSVYWYQQSLDQGLQFLIQYYNGEERAKGNILERFSAQQFPDLHSELNLSSLELGDSALYFCASSGPGENYYGYTFGSGTRLTVV.

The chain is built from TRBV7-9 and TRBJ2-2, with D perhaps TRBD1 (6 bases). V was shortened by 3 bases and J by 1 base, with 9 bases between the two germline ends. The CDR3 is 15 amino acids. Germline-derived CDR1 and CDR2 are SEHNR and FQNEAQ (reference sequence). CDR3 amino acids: CASSFQGWNTGELFF. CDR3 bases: TGTGCCAGCAGCTTTCAGGGGTGGAACACCGGGGAGCTGTTTTTT.

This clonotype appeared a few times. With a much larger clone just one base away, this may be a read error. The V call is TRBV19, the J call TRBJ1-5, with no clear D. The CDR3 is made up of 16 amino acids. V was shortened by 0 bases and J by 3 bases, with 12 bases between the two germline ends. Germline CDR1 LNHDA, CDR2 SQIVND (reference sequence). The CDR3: CASSIEWTTFNQPQHF. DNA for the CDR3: TGTGCCAGTAGTATAGAGTGGACGACCTTCAATCAGCCCCAGCATTTT.

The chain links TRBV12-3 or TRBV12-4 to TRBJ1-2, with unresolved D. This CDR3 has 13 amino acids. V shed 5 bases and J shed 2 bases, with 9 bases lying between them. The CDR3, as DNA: TGTGCCAGCAGTGATACACTCAACTATGGCTACACCTTC. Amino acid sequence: CASSDTLNYGYTF.

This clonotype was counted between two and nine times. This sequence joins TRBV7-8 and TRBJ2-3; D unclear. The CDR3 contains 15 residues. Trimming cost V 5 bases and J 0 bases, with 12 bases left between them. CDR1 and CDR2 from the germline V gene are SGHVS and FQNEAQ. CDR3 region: CASSPTYPSTDTQYF. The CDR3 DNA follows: TGTGCCAGCAGCCCGACTTACCCTAGCACAGATACGCAGTATTTT.

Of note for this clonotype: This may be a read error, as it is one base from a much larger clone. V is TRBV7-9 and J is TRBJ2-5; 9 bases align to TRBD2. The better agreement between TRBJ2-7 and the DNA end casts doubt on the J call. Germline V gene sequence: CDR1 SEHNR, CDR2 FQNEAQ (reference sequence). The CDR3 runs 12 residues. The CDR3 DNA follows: TGTGCCAGCAGTAGCGGGAGTCACGAGCAGTACTTC. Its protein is CASSSGSHEQYF.

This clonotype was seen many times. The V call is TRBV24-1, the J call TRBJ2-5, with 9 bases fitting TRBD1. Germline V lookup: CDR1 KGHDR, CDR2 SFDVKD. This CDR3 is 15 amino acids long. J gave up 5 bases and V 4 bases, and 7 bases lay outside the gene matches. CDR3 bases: TGTGCCACCAGTGAGGACAGGGGAAATTTGGAGACCCAGTACTTC. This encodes CATSEDRGNLETQYF.